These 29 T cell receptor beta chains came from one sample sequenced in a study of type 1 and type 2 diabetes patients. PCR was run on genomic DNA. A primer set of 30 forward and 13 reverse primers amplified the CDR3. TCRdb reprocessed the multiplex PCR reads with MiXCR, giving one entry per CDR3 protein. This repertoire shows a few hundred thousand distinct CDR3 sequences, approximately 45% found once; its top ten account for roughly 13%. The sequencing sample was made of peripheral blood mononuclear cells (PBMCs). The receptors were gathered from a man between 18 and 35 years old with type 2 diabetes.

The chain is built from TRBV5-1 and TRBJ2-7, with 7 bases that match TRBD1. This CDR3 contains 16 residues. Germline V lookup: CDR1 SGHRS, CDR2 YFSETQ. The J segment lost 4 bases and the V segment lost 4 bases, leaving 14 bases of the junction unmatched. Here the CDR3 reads CASSTGTADVAYEQYF. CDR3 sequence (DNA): TGCGCCAGCAGCACTGGGACAGCCGACGTGGCATACGAGCAGTACTTC. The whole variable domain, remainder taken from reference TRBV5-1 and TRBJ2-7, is KAGVTQTPRYLIKTRGQQVTLSCSPISGHRSVSWYQQTPGQGLQFLFEYFSETQRNKGNFPGRFSGRQFSNSRSEMNVSTLELGDSALYLCASSTGTADVAYEQYFGPGTRLTVT.

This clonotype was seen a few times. CDR3: CASSLGGAGNGYTF. The CDR3 coding sequence is TGCGCCAGCAGCTTGGGAGGGGCAGGGAATGGCTACACCTTC. This rearrangement joins TRBV5-1 to TRBJ1-2; weak D call: TRBD1 (5 bases). Germline V gene data show CDR1 as SGHRS and CDR2 as YFSETQ. The CDR3 is made up of 14 amino acids. Trimming pared 0 bases from V and 6 bases from J, leaving 12 bases between.

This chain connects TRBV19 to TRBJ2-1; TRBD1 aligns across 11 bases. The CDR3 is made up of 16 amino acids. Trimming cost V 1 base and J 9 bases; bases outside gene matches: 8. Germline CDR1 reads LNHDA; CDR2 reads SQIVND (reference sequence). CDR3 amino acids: CASSIAGTGGRTEQFF. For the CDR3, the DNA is TGTGCCAGTAGTATAGCAGGGACAGGGGGTCGGACTGAGCAGTTCTTC.

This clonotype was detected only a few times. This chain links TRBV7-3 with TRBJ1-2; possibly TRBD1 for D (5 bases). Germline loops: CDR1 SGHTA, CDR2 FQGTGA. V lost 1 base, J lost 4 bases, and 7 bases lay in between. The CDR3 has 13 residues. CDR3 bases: TGTGCCAGCAGCTTAATGGGGACCTATGGCTACACCTTC. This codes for CASSLMGTYGYTF.

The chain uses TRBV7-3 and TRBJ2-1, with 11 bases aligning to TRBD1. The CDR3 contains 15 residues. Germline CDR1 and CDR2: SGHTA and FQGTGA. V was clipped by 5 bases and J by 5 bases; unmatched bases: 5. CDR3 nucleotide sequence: TGTGCCAGCAGCCACTTGGGACAGGGGGACAATGAGCAGTTCTTC. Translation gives CASSHLGQGDNEQFF.

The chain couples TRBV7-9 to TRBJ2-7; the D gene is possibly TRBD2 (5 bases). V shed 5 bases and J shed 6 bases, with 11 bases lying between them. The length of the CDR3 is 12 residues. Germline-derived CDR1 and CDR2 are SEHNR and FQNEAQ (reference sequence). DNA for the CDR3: TGTGCCAGCAGCGAGAGGGCCGGCGAGCAGTACTTC. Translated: CASSERAGEQYF.

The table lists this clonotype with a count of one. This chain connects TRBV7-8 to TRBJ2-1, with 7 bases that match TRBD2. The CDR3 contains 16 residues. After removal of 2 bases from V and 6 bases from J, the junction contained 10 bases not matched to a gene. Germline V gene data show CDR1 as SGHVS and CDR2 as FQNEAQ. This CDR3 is CASSLSGLDGGNEQFF. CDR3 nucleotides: TGTGCCAGCAGCTTAAGTGGACTAGATGGCGGCAATGAGCAGTTCTTC.

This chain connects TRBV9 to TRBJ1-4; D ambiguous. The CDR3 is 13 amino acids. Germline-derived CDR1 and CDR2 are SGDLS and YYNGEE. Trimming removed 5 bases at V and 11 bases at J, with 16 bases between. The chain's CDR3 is CASSGGGKVKLFF. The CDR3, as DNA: TGTGCCAGCAGTGGAGGCGGGAAAGTGAAACTGTTTTTT. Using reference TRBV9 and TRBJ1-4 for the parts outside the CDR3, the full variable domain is DSGVTQTPKHLITATGQRVTLRCSPRSGDLSVYWYQQSLDQGLQFLIQYYNGEERAKGNILERFSAQQFPDLHSELNLSSLELGDSALYFCASSGGGKVKLFFGSGTQLSVL.

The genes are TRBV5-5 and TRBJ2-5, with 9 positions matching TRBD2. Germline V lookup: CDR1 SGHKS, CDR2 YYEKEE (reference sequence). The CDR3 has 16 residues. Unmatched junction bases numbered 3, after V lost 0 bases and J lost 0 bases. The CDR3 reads CASSLAVAGDQETQYF. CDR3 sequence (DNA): TGTGCCAGCAGCTTGGCAGTAGCGGGGGACCAAGAGACCCAGTACTTC.

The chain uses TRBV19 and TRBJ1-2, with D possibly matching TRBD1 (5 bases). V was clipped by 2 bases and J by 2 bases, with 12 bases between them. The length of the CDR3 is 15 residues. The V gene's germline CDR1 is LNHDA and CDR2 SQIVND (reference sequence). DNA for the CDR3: TGTGCCAGTAGTATACCGGGACGGCCGAACTATGGCTACACCTTC. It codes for CASSIPGRPNYGYTF.

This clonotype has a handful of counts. CDR3 DNA: TGTGCCAGTAGAGAGGGGGCAAATGAAGCTTTCTTT. It encodes CASREGANEAFF. The gene calls are TRBV19 and TRBJ1-1; TRBD1 agrees at 7 bases. Trimming removed 6 bases from V and 7 bases from J; junction bases left unmatched: 5. CDR1 and CDR2 from the germline V gene are LNHDA and SQIVND (reference sequence). CDR3 length: 12 residues.

In nucleotides, the CDR3 is TGCGCCAGCAGCCAAGAAGTTTTGTTCATCCCAGATACGCAGTATTTT. Translated, it gives CASSQEVLFIPDTQYF. This sequence joins TRBV4-3 and TRBJ2-3; no firm D call. This CDR3 is built from 16 residues. The V end was cut by 0 bases, the J end by 4 bases, with 14 bases between. Germline V lookup: CDR1 LGHNA, CDR2 YSLEER.

CDR3 DNA sequence: TGTGCCAGCAGCTTACTGGACAAGACGAACACCGGGGAGCTGTTTTTT. Amino acids: CASSLLDKTNTGELFF. The genes are TRBV7-6 and TRBJ2-2, with a possible D match to TRBD1 (5 bases). Per germline, CDR1 SGHVS and CDR2 FNYEAQ. The ends were cut back, 2 bases at V and 0 bases at J, with 10 bases in the middle. The CDR3 spans 16 residues.

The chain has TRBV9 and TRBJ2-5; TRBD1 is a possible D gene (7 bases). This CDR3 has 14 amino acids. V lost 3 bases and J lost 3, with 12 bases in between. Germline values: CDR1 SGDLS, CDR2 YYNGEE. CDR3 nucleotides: TGTGCCAGCAGCGGCGGGACAGCCAAAGAGACCCAGTACTTC. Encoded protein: CASSGGTAKETQYF. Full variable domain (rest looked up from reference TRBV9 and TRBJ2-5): DSGVTQTPKHLITATGQRVTLRCSPRSGDLSVYWYQQSLDQGLQFLIQYYNGEERAKGNILERFSAQQFPDLHSELNLSSLELGDSALYFCASSGGTAKETQYFGPGTRLLVL.

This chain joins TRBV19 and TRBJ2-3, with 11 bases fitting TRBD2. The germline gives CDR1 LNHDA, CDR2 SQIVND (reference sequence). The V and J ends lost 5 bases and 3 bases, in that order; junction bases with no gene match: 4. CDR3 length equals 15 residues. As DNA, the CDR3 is TGTGCCAGTAGTGCGACTAGCGGGATTACAGATACGCAGTATTTT. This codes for CASSATSGITDTQYF.

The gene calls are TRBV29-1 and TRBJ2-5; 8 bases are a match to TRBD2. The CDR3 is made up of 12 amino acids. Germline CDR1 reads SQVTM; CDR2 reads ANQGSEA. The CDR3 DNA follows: TGCAACGCGGGGGGCAGGAGTGAGACCCAGTACTTC. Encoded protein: CNAGGRSETQYF.

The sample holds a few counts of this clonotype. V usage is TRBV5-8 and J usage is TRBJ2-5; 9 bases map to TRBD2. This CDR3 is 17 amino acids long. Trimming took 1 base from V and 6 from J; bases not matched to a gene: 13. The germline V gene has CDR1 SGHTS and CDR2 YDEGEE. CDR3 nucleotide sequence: TGTGCCAGCAGCTTGACCGATTTAGCGGGAGTTAAGAAGACCCAGTACTTC. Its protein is CASSLTDLAGVKKTQYF.

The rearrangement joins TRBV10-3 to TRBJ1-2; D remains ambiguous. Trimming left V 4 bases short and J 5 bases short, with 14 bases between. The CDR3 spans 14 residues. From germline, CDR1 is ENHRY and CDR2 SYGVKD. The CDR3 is CAISGASSSYGYTF. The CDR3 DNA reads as TGTGCCATCAGTGGGGCCTCGTCTAGTTATGGCTACACCTTC.

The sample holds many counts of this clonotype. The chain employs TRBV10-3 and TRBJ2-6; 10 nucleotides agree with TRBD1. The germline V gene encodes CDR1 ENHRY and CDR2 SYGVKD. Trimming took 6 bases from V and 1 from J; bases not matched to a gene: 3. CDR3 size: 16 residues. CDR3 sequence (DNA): TGTGCCATCAGCGGGACAGGGGAATCTGGGGCCAACGTCCTGACTTTC. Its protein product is CAISGTGESGANVLTF.

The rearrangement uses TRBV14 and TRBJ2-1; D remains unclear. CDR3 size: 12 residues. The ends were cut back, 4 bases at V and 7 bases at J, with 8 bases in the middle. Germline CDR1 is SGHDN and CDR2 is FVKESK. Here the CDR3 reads CASSRIGNEQFF. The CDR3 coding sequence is TGTGCCAGCAGCCGCATAGGGAATGAGCAGTTCTTC.

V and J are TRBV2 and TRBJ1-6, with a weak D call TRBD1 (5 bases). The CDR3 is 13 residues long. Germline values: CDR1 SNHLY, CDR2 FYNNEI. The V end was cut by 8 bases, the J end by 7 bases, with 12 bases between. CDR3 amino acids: CASGRGRNSPLHF. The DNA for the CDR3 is TGTGCCAGCGGGCGGGGGAGGAATTCACCCCTCCACTTT.

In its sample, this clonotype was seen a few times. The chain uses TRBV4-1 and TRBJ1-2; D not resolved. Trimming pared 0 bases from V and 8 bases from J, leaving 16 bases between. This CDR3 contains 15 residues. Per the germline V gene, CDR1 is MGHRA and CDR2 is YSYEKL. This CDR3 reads CASSQEADPLGGYTF. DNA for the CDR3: TGCGCCAGCAGCCAAGAGGCCGACCCCCTGGGAGGCTACACCTTC.

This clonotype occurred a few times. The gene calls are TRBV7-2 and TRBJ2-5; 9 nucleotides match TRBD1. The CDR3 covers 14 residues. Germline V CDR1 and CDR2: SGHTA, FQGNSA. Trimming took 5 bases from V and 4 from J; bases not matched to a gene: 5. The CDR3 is CASSGTGWGETQYF. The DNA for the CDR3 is TGTGCCAGCAGCGGGACAGGGTGGGGAGAGACCCAGTACTTC.

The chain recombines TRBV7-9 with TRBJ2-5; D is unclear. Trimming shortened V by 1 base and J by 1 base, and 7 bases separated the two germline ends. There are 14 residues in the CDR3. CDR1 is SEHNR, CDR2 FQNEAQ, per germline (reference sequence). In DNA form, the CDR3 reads TGTGCCAGCAGCTTAGAGCTCAGCCAAGAGACCCAGTACTTC. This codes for CASSLELSQETQYF. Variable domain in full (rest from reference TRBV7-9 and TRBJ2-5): DTGVSQNPRHKITKRGQNVTFRCDPISEHNRLYWYRQTLGQGPEFLTYFQNEAQLEKSRLLSDRFSAERPKGSFSTLEIQRTEQGDSAMYLCASSLELSQETQYFGPGTRLLVL.

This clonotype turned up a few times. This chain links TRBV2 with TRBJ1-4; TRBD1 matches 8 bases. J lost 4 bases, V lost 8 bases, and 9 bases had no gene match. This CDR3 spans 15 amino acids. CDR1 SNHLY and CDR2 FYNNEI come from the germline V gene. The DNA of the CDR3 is TGTGCCAGCGGAGATCGACAGGGGATTAATGAAAAACTGTTTTTT. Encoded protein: CASGDRQGINEKLFF.

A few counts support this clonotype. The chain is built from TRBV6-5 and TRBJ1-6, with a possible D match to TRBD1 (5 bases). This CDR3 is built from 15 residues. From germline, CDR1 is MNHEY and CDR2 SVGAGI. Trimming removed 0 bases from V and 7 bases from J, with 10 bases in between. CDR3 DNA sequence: TGTGCCAGCAGTTACTCACGGTGGGGGAATTCACCCCTCCACTTT. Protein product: CASSYSRWGNSPLHF.

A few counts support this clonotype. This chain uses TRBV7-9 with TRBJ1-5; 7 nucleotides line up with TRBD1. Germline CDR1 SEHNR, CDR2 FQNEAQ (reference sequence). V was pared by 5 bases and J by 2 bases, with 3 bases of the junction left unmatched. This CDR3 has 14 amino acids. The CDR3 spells CASSLTGGNQPQHF. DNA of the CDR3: TGTGCCAGCAGCCTTACAGGGGGCAATCAGCCCCAGCATTTT. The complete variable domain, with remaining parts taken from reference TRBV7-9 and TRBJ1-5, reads DTGVSQNPRHKITKRGQNVTFRCDPISEHNRLYWYRQTLGQGPEFLTYFQNEAQLEKSRLLSDRFSAERPKGSFSTLEIQRTEQGDSAMYLCASSLTGGNQPQHFGDGTRLSIL.

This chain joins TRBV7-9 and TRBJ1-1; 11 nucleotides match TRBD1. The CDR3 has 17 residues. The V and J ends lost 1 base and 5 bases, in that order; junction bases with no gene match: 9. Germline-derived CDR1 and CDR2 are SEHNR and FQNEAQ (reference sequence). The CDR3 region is CASSLVGTGGGSTEAFF. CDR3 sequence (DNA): TGTGCCAGCAGCTTAGTCGGGACAGGGGGTGGTAGTACTGAAGCTTTCTTT.

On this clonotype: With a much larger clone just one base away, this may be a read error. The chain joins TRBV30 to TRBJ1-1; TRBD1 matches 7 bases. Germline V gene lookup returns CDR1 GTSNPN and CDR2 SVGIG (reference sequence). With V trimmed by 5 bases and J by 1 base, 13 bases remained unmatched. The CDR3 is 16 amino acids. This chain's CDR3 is CAWDPPGTETNTEAFF. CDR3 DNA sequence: TGTGCCTGGGACCCACCCGGGACAGAGACGAACACTGAAGCTTTCTTT.